One T cell receptor (beta chain) is described in this entry. Antigen unknown. The ends lost 1 base at V and 5 bases at J; junction bases unmatched: 12. The CDR3 runs 17 residues. Germline lookup yields CDR1 SGHVS and CDR2 FQNEAQ. The study ran its PCR with 60 Vbeta and 13 Jbeta primers. In the original workflow: An analysis that came later counted 60 million to 80 million unique TCR beta chains, roughly 11 million shared. The method was immunoSEQ multiplex PCR; TCRdb's version includes in-frame clones alone and lacks a portion of them. The DNA was the basis for D and trimming; V, J and clone size are from that table. This table holds 180,000 or so clones, more than 75% found once. The record originates from a study of cytomegalovirus exposure and HLA in healthy donors. Study-level points and caveats: The study designated over 150 TCR beta chains cytomegalovirus-associated.

The chain joins TRBV7-8 to TRBJ1-1; 8 bases are a match to TRBD1. The sample was PBMCs. This clonotype was obtained from a man in his forties in good health and CMV-seronegative. CDR3 amino acids: CASSLDRGGRGLTEAFF. CDR3 coding DNA: TGTGCCAGCAGCTTAGATAGAGGGGGCAGGGGGCTTACTGAAGCTTTCTTT.